This is a list of T cell receptor beta chains from one sample in a study of OX40 agonist ivuxolimab in advanced cancers. Only in-frame clones appear in the TCRdb table, and some are missing; sequencing was by immunoSEQ multiplex PCR. This sample has some 70,000 clones, with around 86% found just once. This specimen was CD4+ or CD8+ T cells sorted from blood, taken in a trial of the OX40 agonist ivuxolimab. These TCRs come from an adult with an advanced solid tumor such as melanoma, head and neck, liver or kidney cancer. Both conserved end residues are part of each CDR3. D genes are given only for firm matches. Size tells how often a clone was seen (once, few, many) or the class of an expanded clone, and some rows leave it out.

cdr3_nt	cdr3_aa	j_call	v_call	clone_size	d_call
TGTGCCATCAGTGCAAGGACTAGCGGGGCGGGAGATACGCAGTATTTT	CAISARTSGAGDTQYF	TRBJ2-3	TRBV10-3	.	TRBD2
TGTGCCAGCAGTTCGATAGGTGAGGGTAATCAGCCCCAGCATTTT	CASSSIGEGNQPQHF	TRBJ1-5	TRBV27	once	.
TGTGCCAGCAGCTTAGGTCGGGTCTCCTACGAGCAGTACTTC	CASSLGRVSYEQYF	TRBJ2-7	TRBV11-2	.	.
TGTGCCAGCAGCTTAGCGGCAGGGGGAGGGTTCGAGCAGTACTTC	CASSLAAGGGFEQYF	TRBJ2-7	TRBV7-2	.	.
TGTGCCAGCAGTTACTTCCTAGCGGGCACCGGGGAGCTGTTTTTT	CASSYFLAGTGELFF	TRBJ2-2	TRBV6-5	.	TRBD2
TGTGCCAGCAGGCCGCCGGGCTCTGGAAACACCATATATTTT	CASRPPGSGNTIYF	TRBJ1-3	TRBV28	.	.
TGTGCCAGCAGCTCGGGACTAGGGACAGATACGCAGTATTTT	CASSSGLGTDTQYF	TRBJ2-3	TRBV6-6	.	TRBD2
TGTGCCACCAGCAGAGATCGCTGGGAGACTAGCGGGACAGATACGCAGTATTTT	CATSRDRWETSGTDTQYF	TRBJ2-3	TRBV15	.	TRBD2
TGTGCCACCAGCATTATTGGACTAGCGGGATGGGTGGGGTACTGGTCCCAGTACTTC	CATSIIGLAGWVGYWSQYF	TRBJ2-5	TRBV15	once	TRBD2
TGTGCCAGCAGCTTAGCGGGACTAGCGGGAGTAAATGAGCAGTTCTTC	CASSLAGLAGVNEQFF	TRBJ2-1	TRBV7-2	.	TRBD2
TGTGCCAGCAGTGAGCTAGCCAAAAACATTCAGTACTTC	CASSELAKNIQYF	TRBJ2-4	TRBV28	few	.
TGTGCTAGTGGAGCGGGACTAGCGGGATTCACAGATACGCAGTATTTT	CASGAGLAGFTDTQYF	TRBJ2-3	TRBV12-5	.	TRBD2
TGTGCCAGCAGCTTATCCCCGTCTAATGAAAAACTGTTTTTT	CASSLSPSNEKLFF	TRBJ1-4	TRBV5-4	.	.
TGTGCCAGCAGCTACTCTAGAGCGGGAGAGTCCTACGAGCAGTACTTC	CASSYSRAGESYEQYF	TRBJ2-7	TRBV7-2	.	TRBD2
TGTGCCAGCAGCTTCGAAATACAGACCTCTGGCGAGCAGTACTTC	CASSFEIQTSGEQYF	TRBJ2-7	TRBV7-9	medium-sized	.
TGTGCCAGCAGCCAAACATCCTACGAGCAGTACTTC	CASSQTSYEQYF	TRBJ2-7	TRBV7-9	.	.
TGCGCCAGCAAGACTAGCGGGAACTCCTACAATGAGCAGTTCTTC	CASKTSGNSYNEQFF	TRBJ2-1	TRBV5-1	.	TRBD2
TGTGCCAGCAAAGGACAGGATCAAGAGACCCAGTACTTC	CASKGQDQETQYF	TRBJ2-5	TRBV11-3	.	TRBD1
TGTGCCAGCAGCAGGGACAGTGGCTCTGGAAACACCATATATTTT	CASSRDSGSGNTIYF	TRBJ1-3	TRBV4-2	.	TRBD1
TGTGCCAGCAGCTTACGACAGGGGTTAGAAGGCTACACCTTC	CASSLRQGLEGYTF	TRBJ1-2	TRBV11-2	.	TRBD1
TGTGCCAGCAGCCCCCGTGGAATGGGAGGGCAAGAGACCCAGTACTTC	CASSPRGMGGQETQYF	TRBJ2-5	TRBV9	few	TRBD2
TGTGCCACCCTATCTCGTGGTGCCAAAAACATTCAGTACTTC	CATLSRGAKNIQYF	TRBJ2-4	TRBV5-6	once	.
TGTGCCAGCAGTTTAAGTGTTCGGGGCTTGGTAGATGGCTACACCTTC	CASSLSVRGLVDGYTF	TRBJ1-2	TRBV27	.	.